A single sample gave rise to the 3 T cell receptor beta chains below, sequenced in a study of graft-versus-host responses after intestinal transplantation. Produced via immunoSEQ multiplex PCR; TCRdb's table is partial and in-frame only. This table has 57,000 or so clones, around nine tenths appearing once. Sequencing used PBMCs, obtained about 120 days after intestinal transplantation. These receptors all stem from a human patient who received an intestinal transplant, so some T cells may come from the graft donor.

The chain carries TRBV6-6 and TRBJ2-1, with TRBD1 as a possible D gene (6 bases). Trimming took 5 bases from V and 2 from J, leaving 13 bases between them. The CDR3 runs 15 residues. CDR1 and CDR2 from the germline V gene are MNHNY and SVGAGI (reference sequence). The CDR3 here is CASSRAGTPYNEQFF. The CDR3 DNA follows: TGTGCCAGCAGTCGGGCCGGGACACCCTACAATGAGCAGTTCTTC.

CDR3 in amino acids: CASSERGGRTEAFF. In nucleotides, the CDR3 is TGTGCCAGCAGTGAACGAGGGGGACGGACTGAAGCTTTCTTT. The chain has TRBV6-1 and TRBJ1-1; tentative D call: TRBD1 (6 bases). This CDR3 contains 14 residues. Trimming cost V 2 bases and J 5 bases, with 12 bases left between them. CDR1 and CDR2 from the germline V gene are MNHNS and SASEGT.

The genes are TRBV9 and TRBJ2-1; the match to TRBD2 covers 11 bases. This CDR3 is 16 amino acids long. V lost 3 bases, J lost 0 bases, and 2 bases stayed unmatched. Looked up from germline, CDR1 is SGDLS and CDR2 is YYNGEE. DNA for the CDR3: TGTGCCAGCAGCGCTACTAGCGGGAGCTCCTACAATGAGCAGTTCTTC. Residues: CASSATSGSSYNEQFF.